This T cell receptor (beta chain) was obtained from a study of shared clonotypes between healthy human individuals. A deep-level run was used for the assay. Clones were read by immunoSEQ multiplex PCR, and TCRdb kept only the in-frame ones, dropping some. The sample gives millions of clones, around 96% of which show up once; about 1.1% is in the top ten. Germline CDR1 is SGHRS and CDR2 is YFSETQ. The CDR3 covers 15 residues. The junction had 7 bases not matched to a gene; V was cut back by 4 bases and J by 3 bases. Only CD45RO-negative cells positively selected for CCR7 counted as naive CD8 cells, so terminally differentiated effector memory CD45RA+ cells were excluded.

This sequence originates from a man aged 18 to 35 in good health. Sample: naive CD8+ T cells sorted from blood. The chain combines TRBV5-1 with TRBJ1-2; 9 nucleotides line up with TRBD1. CDR3 residues: CASSDRDREDYGYTF. The DNA of the CDR3 is TGCGCCAGCAGCGACCGGGACAGGGAGGACTATGGCTACACCTTC.